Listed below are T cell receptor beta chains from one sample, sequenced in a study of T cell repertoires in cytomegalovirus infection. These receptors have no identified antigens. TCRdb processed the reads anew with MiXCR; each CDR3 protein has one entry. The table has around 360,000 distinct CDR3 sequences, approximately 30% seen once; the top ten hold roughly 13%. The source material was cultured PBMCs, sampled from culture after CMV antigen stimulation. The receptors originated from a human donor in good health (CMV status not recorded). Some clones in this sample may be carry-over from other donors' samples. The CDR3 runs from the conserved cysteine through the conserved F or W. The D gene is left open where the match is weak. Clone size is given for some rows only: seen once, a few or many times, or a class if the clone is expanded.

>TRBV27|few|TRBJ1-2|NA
TGTGCCAGCAGTTTTCGGGGGCAGTCTAACTATGGCTACACCTTC
CASSFRGQSNYGYTF
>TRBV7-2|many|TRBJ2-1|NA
TGTGCCAGCAGCTTTGTTGGCACTGGAGACAATGAGCAGTTCTTC
CASSFVGTGDNEQFF
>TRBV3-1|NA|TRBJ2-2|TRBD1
TGTGCCAGCAGCCAACGAGACAGGGCCGGGGAGCTGTTTTTT
CASSQRDRAGELFF
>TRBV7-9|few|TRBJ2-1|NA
TGTGCCAGCAGCGAGTTGGGGACGGGTGAGCAGTTCTTC
CASSELGTGEQFF
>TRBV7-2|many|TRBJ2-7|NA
TGTGCCAGCAGCGCCGACCTCCTCGGGGCGCTGGAGCAGTACTTC
CASSADLLGALEQYF
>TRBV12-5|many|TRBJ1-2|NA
TGTGCTAGTGGTTTGAGTATCGCGGGACACTCCTCCGCTAACTATGGCTACACCTTC
CASGLSIAGHSSANYGYTF
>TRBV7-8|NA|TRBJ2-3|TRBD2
TGTGCCAGCAGCCCCTACACTAGCGGGAGTGGGGATACGCAGTATTTT
CASSPYTSGSGDTQYF
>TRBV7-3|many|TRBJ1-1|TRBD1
TGTGCCAGCAGCCCGGGGACAGGAACCACTGAAGCTTTCTTT
CASSPGTGTTEAFF
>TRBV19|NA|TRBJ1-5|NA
TGTGCCATTCGACAAGACCCGCCGTCCTCTCACCCCCAGCATTTT
CAIRQDPPSSHPQHF
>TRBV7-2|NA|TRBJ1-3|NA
TGTGCCAGCAGCTTAAATCCTCTGACTGGAAACACCATATATTTT
CASSLNPLTGNTIYF
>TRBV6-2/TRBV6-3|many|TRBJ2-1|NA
TGTGCCAGCACCCTCGACAGGTTCGAGCAGTTCTTC
CASTLDRFEQFF
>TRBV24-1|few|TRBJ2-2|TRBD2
TGTGCCACCAGTGATCGGCTAGCGGGACACACCGGGGAGCTGTTTTTT
CATSDRLAGHTGELFF
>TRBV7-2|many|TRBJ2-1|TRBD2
TGTGCCAGCAGCTTAGACCTTAGCGGGAGGAGGAAGTTCTTC
CASSLDLSGRRKFF
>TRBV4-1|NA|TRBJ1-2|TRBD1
TGCGCCAGCAGCACAGTGGGACAGGGGAACTATGGCTACACCTTC
CASSTVGQGNYGYTF
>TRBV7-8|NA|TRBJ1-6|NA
TGTGCCAGCAGCTTCAGAGAAAATTCACCCCTCCACTTT
CASSFRENSPLHF
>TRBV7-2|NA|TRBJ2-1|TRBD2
TGTGCCAGCAGCTTATTAGCGGGAGGGCACTCCAATGAGCAGTTCTTC
CASSLLAGGHSNEQFF
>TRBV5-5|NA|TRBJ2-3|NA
TGTGCCAGCAGCGAGCACAGGACTCGCACAGATACGCAGTATTTT
CASSEHRTRTDTQYF
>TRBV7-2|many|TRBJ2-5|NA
TGTGCCAGCAGCTTAGGCCAGAGCCAAGAGACCCAGTACTTC
CASSLGQSQETQYF
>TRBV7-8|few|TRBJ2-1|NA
TGTGCCAGCAGCTTAGCAGTCCCCCGTTCAAGTGAGCAGTTCTTC
CASSLAVPRSSEQFF
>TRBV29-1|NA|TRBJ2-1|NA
TGCAGCGTTGAAGGTTTCCGAGAGGGGGGCTCCTACAATGAGCAGTTCTTC
CSVEGFREGGSYNEQFF
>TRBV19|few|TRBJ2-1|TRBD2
TGTGCCAGTAGTGTCGGACTCCAGCGGGGTGAGCAGTTCTTC
CASSVGLQRGEQFF
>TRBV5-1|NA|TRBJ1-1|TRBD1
TGCGCCAGCAGCCTGGACAGGTATGAAGCTTTCTTT
CASSLDRYEAFF
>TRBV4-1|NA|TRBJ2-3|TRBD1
TGCGCCAGCAGCCTCGACAGGGAACGCACAGATACGCAGTATTTT
CASSLDRERTDTQYF
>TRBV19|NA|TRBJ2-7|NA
TGTGCCAGTAGATCTACAGACAGATCTTACGAGCAGTACTTC
CASRSTDRSYEQYF
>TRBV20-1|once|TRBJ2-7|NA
TGCAGTGCTCTACAGAGCGGGTTCTCCTACGAGCAGTACTTC
CSALQSGFSYEQYF
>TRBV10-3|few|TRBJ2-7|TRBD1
TGTGCCATCAGTGGAACAGGGGCTCAACCCTACGAGCAGTACTTC
CAISGTGAQPYEQYF
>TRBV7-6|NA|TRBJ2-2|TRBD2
TGTGCCAGCCAGAGGGCTAGCGGGAGCCGGGAGCTGTTTTTT
CASQRASGSRELFF
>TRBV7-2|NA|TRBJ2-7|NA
TGTGCCAGCAGCTATTACAGGCTAAGCTCCTACGAGCAGTACTTC
CASSYYRLSSYEQYF
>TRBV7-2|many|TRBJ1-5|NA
TGTGCCAGCAGCCCCAGGGTTTCAGGGCAGCCCCAGCATTTT
CASSPRVSGQPQHF
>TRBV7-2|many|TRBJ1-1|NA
TGTGCCAGCAGCTCCGACAGGAACACTGAAGCTTTCTTT
CASSSDRNTEAFF
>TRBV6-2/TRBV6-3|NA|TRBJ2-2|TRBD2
TGTGCCAGCAGTTACGTCCCTGCGGGAGGGGCCACCGGGGAGCTGTTTTTT
CASSYVPAGGATGELFF
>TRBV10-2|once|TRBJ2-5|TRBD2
TGCGCCAGCATAGGTCGCGGGAGGCCGGGGACCCAGTACTTC
CASIGRGRPGTQYF
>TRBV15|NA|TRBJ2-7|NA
TGTGCCACCAGCAGAGATCCCGTCCGTAGCTCCTACGAGCAGTACTTC
CATSRDPVRSSYEQYF
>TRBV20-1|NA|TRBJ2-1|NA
TGCAGTCCCCTAACTAACCCCACCTACAATGAGCAGTTCTTC
CSPLTNPTYNEQFF
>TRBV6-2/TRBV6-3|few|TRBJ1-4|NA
TGTGCCAGCAGTGCGGGTCCCAAGGAAGCTAATGAAAAACTGTTTTTT
CASSAGPKEANEKLFF
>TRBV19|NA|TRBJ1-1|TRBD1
TGTGCCAGTAGTGCGAAGACAGGGTGGGGGAACACTGAAGCTTTCTTT
CASSAKTGWGNTEAFF
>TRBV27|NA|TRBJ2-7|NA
TGTGCCAGCGGGACTTTCCACGTCAACGAGCAGTACTTC
CASGTFHVNEQYF
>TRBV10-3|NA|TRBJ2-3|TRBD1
TGTGCCGTTCGAGGGGGCGACGGCACAGATACGCAGTATTTT
CAVRGGDGTDTQYF
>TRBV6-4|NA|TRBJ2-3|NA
TGTGCCAGCAGTGAGAAGGCAGGGGAGGGAGATACGCAGTATTTT
CASSEKAGEGDTQYF
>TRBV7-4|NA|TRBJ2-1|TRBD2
TGTGCCAGCAGCTTAGTTGGCGGGAGCGGGGATGAGCAGTTCTTC
CASSLVGGSGDEQFF
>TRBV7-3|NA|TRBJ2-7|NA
TGTGCCAGCAGTTCGATCGGAATGGGGTACGAGCAGTACTTC
CASSSIGMGYEQYF
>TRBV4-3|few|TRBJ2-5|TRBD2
TGCGCCAGCAGCCAGAGCGGGGCCCAAGAGACCCAGTACTTC
CASSQSGAQETQYF
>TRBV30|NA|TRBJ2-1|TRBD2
TGTGCCTTTCACTGGCTAGCGGGATACAATGAGCAGTTCTTC
CAFHWLAGYNEQFF
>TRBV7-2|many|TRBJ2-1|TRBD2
TGTGCCAGCAGCCCCGCTAGCGGGAGCTCCTACAATGAGCAGTTCTTC
CASSPASGSSYNEQFF
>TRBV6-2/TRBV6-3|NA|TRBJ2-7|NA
TGTGCCAGCAGTCGGACACAACTTTCCTACGAGCAGTACTTC
CASSRTQLSYEQYF
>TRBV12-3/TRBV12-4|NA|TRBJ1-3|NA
TGTGCCAGCAGTCCCGGAAGCAATGGAAACACCATATATTTT
CASSPGSNGNTIYF
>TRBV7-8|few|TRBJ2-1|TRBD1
TGTGCCAGCAGCCCTCGACAGGGAGCAATCAATGAGCAGTTCTTC
CASSPRQGAINEQFF
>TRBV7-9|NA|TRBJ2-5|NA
TGTGCCAGCAGCCTTCGGGAGACTGCAGAGACCCAGTACTTC
CASSLRETAETQYF
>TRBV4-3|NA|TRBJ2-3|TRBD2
TGCGCCAGCAGCCAAGATGGGACTAGCGGGAGGGGAGATACGCAGTATTTT
CASSQDGTSGRGDTQYF
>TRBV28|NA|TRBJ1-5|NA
TGTGCCAGCAGTGTCGAGATTGGGCCCCAGCATTTT
CASSVEIGPQHF
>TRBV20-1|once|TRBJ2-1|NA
TGCAGTGCCAACGAGGGCCATGGGAGGGGGTACAATGAGCAGTTCTTC
CSANEGHGRGYNEQFF